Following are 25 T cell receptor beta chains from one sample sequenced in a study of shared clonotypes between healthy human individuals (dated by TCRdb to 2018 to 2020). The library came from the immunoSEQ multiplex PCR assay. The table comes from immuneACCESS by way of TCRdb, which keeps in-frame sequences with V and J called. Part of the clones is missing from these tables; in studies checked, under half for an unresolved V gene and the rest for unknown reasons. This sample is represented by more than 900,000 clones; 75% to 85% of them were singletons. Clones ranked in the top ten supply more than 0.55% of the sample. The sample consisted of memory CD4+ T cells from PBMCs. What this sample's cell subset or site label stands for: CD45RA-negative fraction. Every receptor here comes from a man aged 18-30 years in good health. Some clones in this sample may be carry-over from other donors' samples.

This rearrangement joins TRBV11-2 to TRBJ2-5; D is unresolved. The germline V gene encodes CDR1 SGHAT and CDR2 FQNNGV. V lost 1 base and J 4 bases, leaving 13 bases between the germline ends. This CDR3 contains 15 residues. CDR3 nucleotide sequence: TGTGCCAGCAGCTTAGGCGCCGCCGACCCAGAGACCCAGTACTTC. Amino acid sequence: CASSLGAADPETQYF.

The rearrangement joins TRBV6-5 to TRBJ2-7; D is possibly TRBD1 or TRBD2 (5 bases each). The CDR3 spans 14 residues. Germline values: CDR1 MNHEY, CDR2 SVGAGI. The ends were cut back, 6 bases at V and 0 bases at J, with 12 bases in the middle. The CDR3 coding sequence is TGTGCCAGCAGGGGGACGCAGTTCTCCTACGAGCAGTACTTC. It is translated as CASRGTQFSYEQYF.

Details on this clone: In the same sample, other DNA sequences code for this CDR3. This chain's CDR3 is CAWSHYYEQYF. In DNA form, the CDR3 reads TGTGCCTGGAGTCATTATTACGAGCAGTACTTC. The rearrangement joins TRBV30 to TRBJ2-7, with D hard to call. V dropped 2 bases and J dropped 4 bases, with 6 bases sitting between them. Germline CDR1 GTSNPN, CDR2 SVGIG (reference sequence). This CDR3 is built from 11 residues.

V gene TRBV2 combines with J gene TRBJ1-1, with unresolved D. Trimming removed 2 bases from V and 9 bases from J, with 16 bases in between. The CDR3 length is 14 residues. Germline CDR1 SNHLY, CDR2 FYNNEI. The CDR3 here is CASSERERAVKAFF. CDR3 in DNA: TGTGCCAGCAGTGAAAGGGAGAGGGCTGTTAAAGCTTTCTTT.

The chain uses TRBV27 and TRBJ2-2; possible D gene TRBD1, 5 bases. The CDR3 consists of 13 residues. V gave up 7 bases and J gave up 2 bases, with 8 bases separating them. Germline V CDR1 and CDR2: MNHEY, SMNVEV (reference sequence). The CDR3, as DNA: TGTGCCAGCAATAGGGGTAACACCGGGGAGCTGTTTTTT. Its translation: CASNRGNTGELFF.

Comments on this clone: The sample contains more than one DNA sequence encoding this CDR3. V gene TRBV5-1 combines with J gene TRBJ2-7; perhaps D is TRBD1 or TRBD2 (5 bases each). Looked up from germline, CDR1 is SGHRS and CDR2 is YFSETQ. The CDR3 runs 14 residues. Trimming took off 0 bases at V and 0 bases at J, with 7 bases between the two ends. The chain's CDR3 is CASSLEGSSYEQYF. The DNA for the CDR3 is TGCGCCAGCAGCTTGGAGGGGAGCTCCTACGAGCAGTACTTC.

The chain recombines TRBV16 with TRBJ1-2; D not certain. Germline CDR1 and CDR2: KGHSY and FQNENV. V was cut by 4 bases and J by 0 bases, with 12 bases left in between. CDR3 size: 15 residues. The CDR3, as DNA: TGTGCCAGCAGCCCTAGGCTGGATGCTAACTATGGCTACACCTTC. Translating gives CASSPRLDANYGYTF.

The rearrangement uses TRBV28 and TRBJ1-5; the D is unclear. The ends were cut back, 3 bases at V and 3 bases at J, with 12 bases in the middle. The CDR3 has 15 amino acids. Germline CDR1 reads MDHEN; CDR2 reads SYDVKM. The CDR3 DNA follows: TGTGCCAGCAGTTTTAAGGCAGGACCCAATCAGCCCCAGCATTTT. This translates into CASSFKAGPNQPQHF.

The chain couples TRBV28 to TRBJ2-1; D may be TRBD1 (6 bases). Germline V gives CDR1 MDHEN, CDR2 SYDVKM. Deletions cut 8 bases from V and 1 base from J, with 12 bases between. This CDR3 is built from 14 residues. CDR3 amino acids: CASANTGSYNEQFF. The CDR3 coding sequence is TGTGCCAGCGCAAATACAGGGTCCTACAATGAGCAGTTCTTC.

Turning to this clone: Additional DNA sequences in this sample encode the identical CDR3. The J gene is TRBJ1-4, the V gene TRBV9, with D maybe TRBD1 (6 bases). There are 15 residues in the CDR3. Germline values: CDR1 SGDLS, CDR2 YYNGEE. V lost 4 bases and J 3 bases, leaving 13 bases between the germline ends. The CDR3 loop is CASSPRGGPNEKLFF. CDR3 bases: TGTGCCAGCAGCCCCCGCGGGGGGCCTAATGAAAAACTGTTTTTT.

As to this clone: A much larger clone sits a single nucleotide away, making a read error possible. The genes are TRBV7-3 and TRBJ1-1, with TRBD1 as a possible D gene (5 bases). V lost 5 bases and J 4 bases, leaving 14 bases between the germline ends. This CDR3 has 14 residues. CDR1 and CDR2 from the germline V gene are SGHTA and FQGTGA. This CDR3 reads CASSPMRRGTEAFF. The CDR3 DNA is TGTGCCAGCAGCCCCATGAGGAGGGGCACTGAAGCTTTCTTT.

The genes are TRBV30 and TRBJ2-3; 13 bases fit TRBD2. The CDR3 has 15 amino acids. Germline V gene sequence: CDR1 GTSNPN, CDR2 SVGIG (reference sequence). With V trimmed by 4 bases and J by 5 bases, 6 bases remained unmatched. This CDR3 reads CAWTTTSGRGDTQYF. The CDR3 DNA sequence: TGTGCCTGGACCACTACTAGCGGGAGGGGAGATACGCAGTATTTT.

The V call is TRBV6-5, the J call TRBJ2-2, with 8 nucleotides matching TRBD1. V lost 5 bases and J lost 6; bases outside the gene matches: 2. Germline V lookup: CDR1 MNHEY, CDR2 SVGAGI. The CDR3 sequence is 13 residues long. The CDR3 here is CASSLQGAGELFF. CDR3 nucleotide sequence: TGTGCCAGCAGTCTACAGGGGGCCGGGGAGCTGTTTTTT.

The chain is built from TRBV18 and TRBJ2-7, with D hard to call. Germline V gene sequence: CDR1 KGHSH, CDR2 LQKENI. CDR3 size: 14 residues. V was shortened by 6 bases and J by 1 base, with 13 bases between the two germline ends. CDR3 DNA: TGTGCCAGCTCCTTGGTGGCGTCGTCCTACGAGCAGTACTTC. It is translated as CASSLVASSYEQYF.

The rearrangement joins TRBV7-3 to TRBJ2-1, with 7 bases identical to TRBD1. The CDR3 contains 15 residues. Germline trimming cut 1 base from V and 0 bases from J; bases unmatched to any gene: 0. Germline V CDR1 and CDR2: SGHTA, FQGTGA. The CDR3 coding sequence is TGTGCCAGCAGCTTAAACAGGGGCTCCTACAATGAGCAGTTCTTC. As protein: CASSLNRGSYNEQFF. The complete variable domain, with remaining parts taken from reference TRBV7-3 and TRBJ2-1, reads GAGVSQTPSNKVTEKGKYVELRCDPISGHTALYWYRQSLGQGPEFLIYFQGTGAADDSGLPNDRFFAVRPEGSVSTLKIQRTERGDSAVYLCASSLNRGSYNEQFFGPGTRLTVL.

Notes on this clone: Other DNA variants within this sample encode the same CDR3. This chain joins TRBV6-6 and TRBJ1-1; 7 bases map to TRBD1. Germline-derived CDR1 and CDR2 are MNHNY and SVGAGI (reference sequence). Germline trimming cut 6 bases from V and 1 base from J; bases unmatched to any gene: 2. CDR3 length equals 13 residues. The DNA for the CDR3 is TGTGCCAGCAGGGGGACAGCGAACACTGAAGCTTTCTTT. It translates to CASRGTANTEAFF.

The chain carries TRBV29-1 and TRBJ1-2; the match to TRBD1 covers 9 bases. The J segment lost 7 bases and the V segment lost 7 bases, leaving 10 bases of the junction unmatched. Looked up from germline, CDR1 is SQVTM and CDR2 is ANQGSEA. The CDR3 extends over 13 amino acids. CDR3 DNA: TGCAGCGGGGGGGGACAGGGCCTTCGTGGCTACACCTTC. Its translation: CSGGGQGLRGYTF.

Here the CDR3 DNA reads TGTGCCAGCTCACTGGGGGGAGATACGCAGTATTTT. Translating gives CASSLGGDTQYF. The genes are TRBV18 and TRBJ2-3; possible D gene TRBD2, 6 bases. The CDR3 consists of 12 residues. CDR1 KGHSH and CDR2 LQKENI come from the germline V gene. Trimming shortened V by 4 bases and J by 5 bases, and 7 bases separated the two germline ends.

The CDR3 DNA follows: TGCGCCAGCAGCTTTCGGGCGGGAGCCGGATACGAGCAGTACTTC. This translates into CASSFRAGAGYEQYF. The rearrangement links TRBV5-1 to TRBJ2-7, with TRBD2 identical over 7 bases. V lost 2 bases, J lost 4 bases, and 9 bases stayed unmatched. Germline values: CDR1 SGHRS, CDR2 YFSETQ. This CDR3 is 15 amino acids long.

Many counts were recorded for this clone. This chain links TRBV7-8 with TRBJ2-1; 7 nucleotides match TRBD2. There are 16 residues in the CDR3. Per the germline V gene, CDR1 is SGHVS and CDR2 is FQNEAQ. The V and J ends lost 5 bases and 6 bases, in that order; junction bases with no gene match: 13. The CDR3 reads CASSPTRAGVPNEQFF. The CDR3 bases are TGTGCCAGCAGCCCTACAAGGGCGGGAGTACCCAATGAGCAGTTCTTC.

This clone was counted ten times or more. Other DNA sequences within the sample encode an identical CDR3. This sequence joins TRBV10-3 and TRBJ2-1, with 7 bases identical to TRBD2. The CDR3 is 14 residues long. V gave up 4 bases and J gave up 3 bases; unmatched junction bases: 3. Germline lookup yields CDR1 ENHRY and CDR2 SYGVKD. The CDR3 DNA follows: TGTGCCATCAGTGTGGGCGGGAGCTACAATGAGCAGTTCTTC. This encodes CAISVGGSYNEQFF.

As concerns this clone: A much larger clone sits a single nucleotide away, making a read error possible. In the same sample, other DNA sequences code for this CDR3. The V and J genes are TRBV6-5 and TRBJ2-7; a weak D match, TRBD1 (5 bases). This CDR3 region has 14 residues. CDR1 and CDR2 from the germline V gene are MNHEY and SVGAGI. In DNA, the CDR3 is TGTGCTAGCAGCCCAATCGACAGAGCCTACGAGCAGTACTTC. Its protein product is CASSPIDRAYEQYF.

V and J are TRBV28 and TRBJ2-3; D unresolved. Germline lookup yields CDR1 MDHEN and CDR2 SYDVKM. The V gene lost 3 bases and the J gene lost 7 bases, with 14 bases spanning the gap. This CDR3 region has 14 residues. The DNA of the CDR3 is TGTGCCAGCAGTTTTCAGCAGCCTAGGAATACGCAGTATTTT. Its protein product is CASSFQQPRNTQYF.

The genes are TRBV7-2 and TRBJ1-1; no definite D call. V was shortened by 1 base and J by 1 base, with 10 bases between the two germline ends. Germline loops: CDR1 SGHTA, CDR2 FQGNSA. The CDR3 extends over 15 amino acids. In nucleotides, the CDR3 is TGTGCCAGCAGCTTAGTAGGCAGCAAGAACACTGAAGCTTTCTTT. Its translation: CASSLVGSKNTEAFF. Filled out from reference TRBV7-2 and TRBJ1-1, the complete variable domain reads GAGVSQSPSNKVTEKGKDVELRCDPISGHTALYWYRQSLGQGLEFLIYFQGNSAPDKSGLPSDRFSAERTGGSVSTLTIQRTQQEDSAVYLCASSLVGSKNTEAFFGQGTRLTVV.

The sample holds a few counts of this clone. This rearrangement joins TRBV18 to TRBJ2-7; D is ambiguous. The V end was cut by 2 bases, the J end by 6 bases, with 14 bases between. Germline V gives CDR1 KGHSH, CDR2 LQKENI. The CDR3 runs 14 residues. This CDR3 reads CASSPGSPRVEQYF. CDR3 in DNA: TGTGCCAGCTCACCAGGCAGCCCACGGGTCGAGCAGTACTTC.